The TCR beta chain described here comes from a study of OX40 agonist ivuxolimab in advanced cancers. For the wider study: Ivuxolimab was a fully human IgG2 agonistic monoclonal antibody targeting the costimulatory receptor OX40 (CD134). Intravenous ivuxolimab was administered to patients every 2 weeks at six dose levels: 0.01, 0.1, 0.3, 1.5, 3 and 10 mg/kg. Among the approximately 50 dose-escalation patients, some 19 had hepatocellular carcinoma, approximately 15 melanoma, 9 renal cell carcinoma and 9 head and neck cancer. In the dose-escalation cohort, more than 75% of patients were male, and the mean age was approximately 55 years, with a range of roughly 20 to 80. Patients were allowed to have had prior anti-PD-1, anti-PD-L1 or anti-CTLA-4 therapy, and 30% to 40% of the dose-escalation patients had been treated with checkpoint inhibitors. Partial responses occurred in three dose-escalation patients, of whom one had hepatocellular carcinoma and two had cutaneous melanoma. The purpose of peripheral TCRbeta sequencing was to test whether ivuxolimab changed TCR sequence diversity and led to clonal T-cell expansion. The monotherapy dose-escalation portion (N ≈ 57 patients) of the phase I ivuxolimab trial is reported in the paper. Broader findings and caveats from the paper: After ivuxolimab, more expanded clones were found on average in CD8+ T cells than in CD4+ T cells. Clonal expansion of both CD4+ and CD8+ blood T cells was observed from baseline to week 6 at doses 0.1 to 3.0 mg/kg. In the 0.1-3.0 mg/kg groups, partial responders were among the patients with the lowest normalized peripheral clonal expansion, particularly in CD8+ T cells. Low levels of normalized T-cell clonal expansion were also seen in some patients who did not respond. The antigen specificity of the peripheral T cells that underwent clonal expansion was not determined.

Genomic DNA was isolated from the sorted cells so that the TCRbeta CDR3 region could be sequenced. The immunoSEQ Assay was used to sequence the TCRbeta CDR3 regions. TCRdb carries this immuneACCESS record with in-frame sequences only. Its versions omit some clonotypes, under half of them owing to an unresolved V gene in the studies checked, with the rest unexplained. Present in this sample are tens of thousands of clones, around 90% of which were seen just once. Together, the top ten hold 0.9% to 1.2% of the sample. V is pared back by 5 bases and J by 6 bases, with 10 bases lying between the germline termini. The CDR3 runs 12 amino acids, cysteine and phenylalanine included. This entry keeps only the CDR3 DNA: 36 bases, framed from base 1. The germline V gene provides CDR1 MDHEN and CDR2 SYDVKM. About this clone: Its antigen is currently not known. One base away there is no much larger clone; base qualities are not given.

The trial excluded patients who had a history of autoimmune disease or who were on systemic immunosuppression. Peripheral blood for TCR sequencing was drawn from every dose cohort at baseline, at cycle 4 day 1 and at cycle 7 day 1. The samples were drawn from a first-in-human, open-label, multicenter phase I dose-escalation trial of ivuxolimab. Adults with locally advanced or metastatic melanoma, renal cell, hepatocellular, or head and neck squamous cell carcinoma were enrolled in the trial. CD4+ and CD8+ T cells were sorted separately from peripheral blood before TCR sequencing. This TCR was sampled from an adult with an advanced solid tumor such as melanoma, head and neck, liver or kidney cancer. The material was CD4+ or CD8+ T cells sorted from blood, obtained in a trial of the OX40 agonist ivuxolimab. Here the chain combines TRBV28 and TRBJ1-1; possibly the D gene is TRBD1, per 5 matching bases. CDR3 loop: CASSPRGAEAFF. The nucleotide sequence is TGTGCCAGCAGTCCAAGAGGGGCTGAAGCTTTCTTT.